Shown below are 14 T cell receptor beta chains from a single sample sequenced in a study of blood T cell repertoires in COVID-19. Here immunoSEQ multiplex PCR was the method, and the copy in TCRdb shows in-frame clones only, minus some. The sample yields about 11,000 clones, roughly 86% seen once. The material sequenced was peripheral blood. All receptors come from a man aged 50 or older with active COVID-19.

This rearrangement joins TRBV27 to TRBJ2-1, with 11 bases lining up with TRBD1. The germline V gene encodes CDR1 MNHEY and CDR2 SMNVEV (reference sequence). The ends lost 5 bases at V and 3 bases at J; junction bases unmatched: 3. The CDR3 runs 15 residues. CDR3 region: CASSPGTGGYNEQFF. CDR3 nucleotides: TGTGCCAGCAGTCCCGGGACAGGGGGCTACAATGAGCAGTTCTTC.

This clone was seen more than once but under ten times. Other nucleotide sequences in the sample specify the same CDR3. This sequence joins TRBV6-6 and TRBJ2-3; TRBD2 matches 10 bases. V shed 8 bases, J shed 2 bases, and the junction held 4 bases outside the gene matches. CDR1 MNHNY and CDR2 SVGAGI come from the germline V gene (reference sequence). CDR3 length: 14 residues. CDR3 coding DNA: TGTGCCAGCCGCACTAGCGGGAACACAGATACGCAGTATTTT. Translation gives CASRTSGNTDTQYF.

The chain recombines TRBV6-5 with TRBJ2-1; 9 positions match TRBD2. Per germline, CDR1 MNHEY and CDR2 SVGAGI. CDR3 length: 15 amino acids. The junction had 6 bases not matched to a gene; V was cut back by 6 bases and J by 3 bases. The CDR3, as DNA: TGTGCCAGCAGACCCGGGACTAGCAGCTACAATGAGCAGTTCTTC. It translates to CASRPGTSSYNEQFF.

The genes are TRBV5-4 and TRBJ2-7; 7 nucleotides agree with TRBD1. After removal of 4 bases from V and 2 bases from J, the junction contained 9 bases not matched to a gene. Looked up from germline, CDR1 is SGHNT and CDR2 is YYREEE (reference sequence). The CDR3 loop spans 15 amino acids. This chain's CDR3 is CASSPPPGQTYEQYF. As DNA, the CDR3 is TGTGCCAGCAGCCCCCCTCCGGGACAGACCTACGAGCAGTACTTC.

The V call is TRBV7-3, the J call TRBJ1-2; 9 bases are shared with TRBD1. The V segment lost 0 bases and the J segment 3 bases; nucleotides outside the gene matches: 14. Germline CDR1 and CDR2: SGHTA and FQGTGA. The CDR3 covers 19 residues. Here the CDR3 reads CASSLTSGADRGGDYGYTF. The CDR3, as DNA: TGTGCCAGCAGCTTAACGAGTGGGGCCGACAGGGGGGGAGACTATGGCTACACCTTC.

As regards this clone: One end of the junction is discordant with germline, which a read error may explain. J is TRBJ1-6 and V is TRBV27; no clear D. CDR3 size: 12 residues. Germline CDR1 MNHEY, CDR2 SMNVEV (reference sequence). CDR3 sequence reads: CTSRPGNSPLHF. The CDR3 region has the DNA TGTACCAGCAGACCCGGTAATTCACCCCTCCACTTT.

The V call is TRBV27, the J call TRBJ1-2; D uncertain. CDR3 length equals 14 residues. The V gene's germline CDR1 is MNHEY and CDR2 SMNVEV (reference sequence). The ends were cut back, 5 bases at V and 8 bases at J, with 18 bases in the middle. CDR3 DNA sequence: TGTGCCAGCAGTCCTGGGTTCGGGGTGGCGGGCTACACCTTC. Protein product: CASSPGFGVAGYTF.

This chain connects TRBV27 to TRBJ2-1; no clear D gene. In germline, CDR1 is MNHEY, CDR2 SMNVEV (reference sequence). The CDR3 has 13 amino acids. With 5 bases removed from V and 6 bases from J, the gap between germline ends came to 11 bases. CDR3 region: CASSQTAGNEQFF. Written as DNA, the CDR3 is TGTGCCAGCAGTCAAACAGCAGGCAATGAGCAGTTCTTC.

The V and J genes are TRBV28 and TRBJ2-6, with a possible D match to TRBD2 (6 bases). Between the trimmed V and J ends, which lost 2 bases and 1 base, there was a span of 6 bases. The CDR3 totals 15 residues. Germline V gives CDR1 MDHEN, CDR2 SYDVKM. The CDR3 region is CASSLGGSGANVLTF. For the CDR3, the DNA is TGTGCCAGCAGTTTAGGGGGGTCTGGGGCCAACGTCCTGACTTTC.

J is TRBJ1-6 and V is TRBV10-2; no firm D call. The V end was cut by 3 bases, the J end by 6 bases, with 9 bases between. Germline values: CDR1 WSHSY, CDR2 SAAADI. The CDR3 extends over 14 amino acids. The CDR3 DNA sequence: TGCGCCAGCAGTGATATGGCTTTTAATTCACCCCTCCACTTT. Protein: CASSDMAFNSPLHF.

This clone showed up just a few times. V and J are TRBV6-1 and TRBJ2-1, with D possibly being TRBD2 (7 bases). The CDR3 runs to 14 residues. V lost 1 base and J 6 bases, leaving 10 bases between the germline ends. Germline loops: CDR1 MNHNS, CDR2 SASEGT. In DNA form, the CDR3 reads TGTGCCAGCAGTGAAGAGGGGGGGGTCAATGAGCAGTTCTTC. Its protein product is CASSEEGGVNEQFF.

This clone is deemed medium-sized. CDR3: CASSLEAGGGGTGELFF. The CDR3 nucleotides are TGTGCCAGCAGCTTAGAGGCGGGGGGCGGTGGCACCGGGGAGCTGTTTTTT. J is TRBJ2-2 and V is TRBV11-2; 8 bases align to TRBD2. CDR3 length: 17 residues. V dropped 0 bases and J dropped 4; count of bases not matched to a gene: 7. The germline V gene encodes CDR1 SGHAT and CDR2 FQNNGV.

CDR3 coding DNA: TGCGCCAGCAGTGAACGGAGGACGAGGGAGCAGTACTTC. Translating gives CASSERRTREQYF. The J gene is TRBJ2-7, the V gene TRBV10-2; perhaps TRBD2 as D (5 bases). The V end lost 3 bases, the J end lost 7 bases, and 13 bases lay between the germline ends. Looked up from germline, CDR1 is WSHSY and CDR2 is SAAADI. The CDR3 runs 13 residues.

The chain has TRBV10-2 and TRBJ2-3; D is undetermined. The V gene lost 10 bases and the J gene lost 2 bases, with 4 bases spanning the gap. The germline gives CDR1 WSHSY, CDR2 SAAADI. CDR3 length equals 10 residues. DNA of the CDR3: TGCGCCACCTCCACAGATACGCAGTATTTT. It codes for CATSTDTQYF.